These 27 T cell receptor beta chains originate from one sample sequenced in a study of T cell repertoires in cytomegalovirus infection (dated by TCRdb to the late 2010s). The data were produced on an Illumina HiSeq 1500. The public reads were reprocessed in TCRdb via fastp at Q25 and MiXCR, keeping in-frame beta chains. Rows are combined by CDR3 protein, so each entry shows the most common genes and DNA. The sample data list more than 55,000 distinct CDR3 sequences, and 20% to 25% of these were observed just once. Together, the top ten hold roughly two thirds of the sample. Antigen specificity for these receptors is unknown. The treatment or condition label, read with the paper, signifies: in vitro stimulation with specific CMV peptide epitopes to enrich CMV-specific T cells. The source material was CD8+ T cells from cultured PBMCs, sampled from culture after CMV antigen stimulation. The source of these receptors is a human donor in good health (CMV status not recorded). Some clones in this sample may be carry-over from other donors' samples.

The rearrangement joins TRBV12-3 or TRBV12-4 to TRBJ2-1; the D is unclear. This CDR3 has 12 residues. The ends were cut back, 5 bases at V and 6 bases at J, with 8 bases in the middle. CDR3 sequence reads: CASSPTGNEQFF. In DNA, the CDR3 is TGTGCCAGCAGTCCGACTGGCAATGAGCAGTTCTTC.

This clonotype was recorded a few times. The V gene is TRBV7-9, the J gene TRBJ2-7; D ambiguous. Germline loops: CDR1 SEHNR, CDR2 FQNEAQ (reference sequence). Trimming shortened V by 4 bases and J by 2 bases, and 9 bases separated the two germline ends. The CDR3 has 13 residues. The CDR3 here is CASSSDFPYEQYF. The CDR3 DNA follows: TGTGCCAGCAGCTCCGACTTTCCCTACGAGCAGTACTTC.

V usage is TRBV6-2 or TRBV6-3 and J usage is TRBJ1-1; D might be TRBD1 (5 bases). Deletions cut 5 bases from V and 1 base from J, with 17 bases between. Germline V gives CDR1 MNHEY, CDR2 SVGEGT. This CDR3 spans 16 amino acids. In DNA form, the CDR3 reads TGTGCCAGCAGTGCGTGGGGGGGAGGGAAGAACACTGAAGCTTTCTTT. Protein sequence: CASSAWGGGKNTEAFF.

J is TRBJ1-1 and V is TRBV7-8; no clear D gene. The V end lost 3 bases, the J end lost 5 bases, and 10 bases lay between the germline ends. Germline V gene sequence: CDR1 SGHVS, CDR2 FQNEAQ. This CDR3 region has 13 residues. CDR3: CASSLGWTTEAFF. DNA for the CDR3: TGTGCCAGCAGCTTGGGGTGGACTACTGAAGCTTTCTTT.

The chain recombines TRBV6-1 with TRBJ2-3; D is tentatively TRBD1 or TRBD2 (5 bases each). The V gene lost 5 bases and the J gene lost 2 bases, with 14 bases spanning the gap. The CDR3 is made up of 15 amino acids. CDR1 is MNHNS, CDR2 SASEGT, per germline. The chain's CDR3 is CASSQQDFYTDTQYF. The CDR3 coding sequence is TGTGCCAGCAGTCAACAGGACTTCTACACAGATACGCAGTATTTT.

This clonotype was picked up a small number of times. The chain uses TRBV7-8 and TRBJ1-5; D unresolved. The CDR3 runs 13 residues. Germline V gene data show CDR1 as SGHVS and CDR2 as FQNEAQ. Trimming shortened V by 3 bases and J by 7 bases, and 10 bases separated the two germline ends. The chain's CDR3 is CASSFSGTQPQHF. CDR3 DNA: TGTGCCAGCAGCTTCTCTGGTACCCAGCCCCAGCATTTT.

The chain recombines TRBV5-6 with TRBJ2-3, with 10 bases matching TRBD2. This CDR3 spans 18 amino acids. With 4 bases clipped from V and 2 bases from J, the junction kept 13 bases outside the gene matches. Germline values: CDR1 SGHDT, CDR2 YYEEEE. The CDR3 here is CASSETDQRGGYTDTQYF. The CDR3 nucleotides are TGTGCCAGCAGCGAAACCGATCAGCGGGGGGGGTACACAGATACGCAGTATTTT.

In nucleotides, the CDR3 is TGTGCCAGCAGCTTCCGGGACAGGGTTGCCTACGAGCAGTACTTC. It is translated as CASSFRDRVAYEQYF. The V gene is TRBV7-9, the J gene TRBJ2-7, with 9 positions matching TRBD1. The CDR3 consists of 15 residues. The V gene end was trimmed by 3 bases and the J gene end by 2 bases; junction bases not matched to a gene: 5. Germline lookup yields CDR1 SEHNR and CDR2 FQNEAQ (reference sequence).

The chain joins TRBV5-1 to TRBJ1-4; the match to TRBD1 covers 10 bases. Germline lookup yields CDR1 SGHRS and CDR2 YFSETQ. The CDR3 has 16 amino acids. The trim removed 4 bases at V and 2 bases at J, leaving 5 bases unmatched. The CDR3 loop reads CASSARQGATNEKLFF. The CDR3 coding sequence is TGCGCCAGCAGCGCTCGACAGGGGGCCACTAATGAAAAACTGTTTTTT.

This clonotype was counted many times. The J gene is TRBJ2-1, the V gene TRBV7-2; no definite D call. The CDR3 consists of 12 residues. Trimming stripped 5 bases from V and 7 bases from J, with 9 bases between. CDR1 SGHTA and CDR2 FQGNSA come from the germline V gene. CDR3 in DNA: TGTGCCAGCAGCCGGCCGAGGAATGAGCAGTTCTTC. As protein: CASSRPRNEQFF. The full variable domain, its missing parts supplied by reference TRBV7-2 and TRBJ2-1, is GAGVSQSPSNKVTEKGKDVELRCDPISGHTALYWYRQSLGQGLEFLIYFQGNSAPDKSGLPSDRFSAERTGGSVSTLTIQRTQQEDSAVYLCASSRPRNEQFFGPGTRLTVL.

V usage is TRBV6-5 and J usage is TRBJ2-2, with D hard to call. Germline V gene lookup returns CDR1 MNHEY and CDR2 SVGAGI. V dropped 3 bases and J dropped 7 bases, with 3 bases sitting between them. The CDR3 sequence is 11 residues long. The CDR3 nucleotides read TGTGCCAGCAGTTATTACGGGGAGCTGTTTTTT. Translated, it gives CASSYYGELFF.

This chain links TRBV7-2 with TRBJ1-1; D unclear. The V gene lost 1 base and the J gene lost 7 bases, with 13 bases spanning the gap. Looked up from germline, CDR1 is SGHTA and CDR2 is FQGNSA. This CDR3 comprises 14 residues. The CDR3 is CASSLVWVEDEAFF. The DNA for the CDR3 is TGTGCCAGCAGCTTAGTATGGGTAGAGGATGAAGCTTTCTTT.

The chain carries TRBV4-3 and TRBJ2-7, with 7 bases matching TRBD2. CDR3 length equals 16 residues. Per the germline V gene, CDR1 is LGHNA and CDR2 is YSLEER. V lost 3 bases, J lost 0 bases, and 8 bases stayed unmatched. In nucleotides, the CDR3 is TGCGCCAGCAGCCAGCCATCCGGGGGGAGCTCCTACGAGCAGTACTTC. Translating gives CASSQPSGGSSYEQYF.

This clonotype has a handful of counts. This CDR3 reads CASSLGTGNSNSPLHF. The DNA of the CDR3 is TGTGCCAGCAGCCTCGGGACGGGGAATAGTAATTCACCCCTCCACTTT. V gene TRBV7-8 combines with J gene TRBJ1-6; D might be TRBD1 (5 bases). This CDR3 has 16 amino acids. V lost 5 bases and J 6 bases, leaving 17 bases between the germline ends. Looked up from germline, CDR1 is SGHVS and CDR2 is FQNEAQ.

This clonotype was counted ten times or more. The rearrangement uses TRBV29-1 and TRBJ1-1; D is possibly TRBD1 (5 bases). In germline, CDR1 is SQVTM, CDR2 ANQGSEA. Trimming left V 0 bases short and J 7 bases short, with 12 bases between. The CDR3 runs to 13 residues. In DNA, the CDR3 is TGCAGCGTTGAAGATACCGGGACGCTTGAAGCTTTCTTT. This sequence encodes CSVEDTGTLEAFF.

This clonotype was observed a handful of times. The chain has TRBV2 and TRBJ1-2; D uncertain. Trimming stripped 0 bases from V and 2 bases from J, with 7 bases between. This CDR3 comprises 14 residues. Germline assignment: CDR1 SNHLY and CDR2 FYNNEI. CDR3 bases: TGTGCCAGCAGTGAAGCGCTGTCAAACTATGGCTACACCTTC. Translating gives CASSEALSNYGYTF.

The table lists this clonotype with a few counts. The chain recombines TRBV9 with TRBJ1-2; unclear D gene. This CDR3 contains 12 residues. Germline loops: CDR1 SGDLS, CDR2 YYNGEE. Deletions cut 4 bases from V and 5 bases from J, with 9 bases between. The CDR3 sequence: CASSSRAYGYTF. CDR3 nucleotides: TGTGCCAGCAGCTCAAGGGCGTATGGCTACACCTTC.

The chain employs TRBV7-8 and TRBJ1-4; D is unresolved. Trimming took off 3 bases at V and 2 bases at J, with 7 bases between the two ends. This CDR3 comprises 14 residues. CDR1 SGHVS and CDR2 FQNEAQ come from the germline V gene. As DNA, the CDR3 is TGTGCCAGCAGCTTGAAGGCTACTAATGAAAAACTGTTTTTT. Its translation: CASSLKATNEKLFF.

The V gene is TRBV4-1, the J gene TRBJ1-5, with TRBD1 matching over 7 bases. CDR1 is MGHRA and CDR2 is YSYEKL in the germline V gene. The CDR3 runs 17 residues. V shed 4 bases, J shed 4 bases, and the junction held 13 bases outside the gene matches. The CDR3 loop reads CASSRRQGEGRNQPQHF. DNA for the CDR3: TGCGCCAGCAGCCGACGCCAGGGGGAAGGAAGGAATCAGCCCCAGCATTTT.

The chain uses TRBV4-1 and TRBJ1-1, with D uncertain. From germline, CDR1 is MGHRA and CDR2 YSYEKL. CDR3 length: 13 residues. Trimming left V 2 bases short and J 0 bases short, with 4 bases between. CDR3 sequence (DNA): TGCGCCAGCAGCCAAACTATGAACACTGAAGCTTTCTTT. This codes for CASSQTMNTEAFF.

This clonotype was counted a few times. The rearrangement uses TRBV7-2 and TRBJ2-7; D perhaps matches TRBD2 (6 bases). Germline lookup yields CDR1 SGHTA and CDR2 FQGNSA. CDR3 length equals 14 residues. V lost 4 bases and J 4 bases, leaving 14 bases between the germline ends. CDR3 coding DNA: TGTGCCAGCAGCTCCGGTCTAGCGCTTTACGAGCAGTACTTC. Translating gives CASSSGLALYEQYF.

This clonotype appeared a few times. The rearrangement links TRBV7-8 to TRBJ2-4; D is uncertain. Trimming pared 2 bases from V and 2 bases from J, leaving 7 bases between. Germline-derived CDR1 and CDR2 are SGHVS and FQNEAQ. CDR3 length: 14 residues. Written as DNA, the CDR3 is TGTGCCAGCAGCTTATTACAGACCAAAAACATTCAGTACTTC. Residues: CASSLLQTKNIQYF.

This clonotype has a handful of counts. The CDR3 protein is CASSPGQGVRYEQYF. The CDR3, as DNA: TGTGCCAGCAGCCCGGGACAGGGGGTCAGGTACGAGCAGTACTTC. The chain uses TRBV7-8 and TRBJ2-7; TRBD1 matches at 11 bases. Germline trimming cut 5 bases from V and 4 bases from J; bases unmatched to any gene: 7. CDR3 length equals 15 residues. Germline V CDR1 and CDR2: SGHVS, FQNEAQ.

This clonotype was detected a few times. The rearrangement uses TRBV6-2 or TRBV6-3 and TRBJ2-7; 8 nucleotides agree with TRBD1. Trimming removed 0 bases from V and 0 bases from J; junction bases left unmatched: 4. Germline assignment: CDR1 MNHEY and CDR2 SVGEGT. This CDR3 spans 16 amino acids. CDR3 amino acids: CASSYSRDRSSYEQYF. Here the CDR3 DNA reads TGTGCCAGCAGTTACTCGAGGGACAGGAGCTCCTACGAGCAGTACTTC.

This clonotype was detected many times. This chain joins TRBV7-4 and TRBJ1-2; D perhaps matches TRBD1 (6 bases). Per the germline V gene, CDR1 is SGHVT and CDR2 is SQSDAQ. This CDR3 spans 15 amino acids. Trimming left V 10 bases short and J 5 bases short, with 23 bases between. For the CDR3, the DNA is TGTGCCATCGGAGGGGGAGGAAAGTACCCTTATGGCTACACCTTC. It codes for CAIGGGGKYPYGYTF.

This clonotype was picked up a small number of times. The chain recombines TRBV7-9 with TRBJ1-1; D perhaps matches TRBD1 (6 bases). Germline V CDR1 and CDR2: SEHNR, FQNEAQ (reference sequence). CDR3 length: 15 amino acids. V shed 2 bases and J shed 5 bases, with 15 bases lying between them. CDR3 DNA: TGTGCCAGCAGCTTAATCCGGGGGGCAAGGACTGAAGCTTTCTTT. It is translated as CASSLIRGARTEAFF.

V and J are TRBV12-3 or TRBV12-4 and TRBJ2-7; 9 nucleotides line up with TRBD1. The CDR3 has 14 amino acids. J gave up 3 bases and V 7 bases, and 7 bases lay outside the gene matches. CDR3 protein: CASNPGQGRYEQYF. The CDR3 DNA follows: TGTGCCAGCAATCCGGGACAGGGCCGCTACGAGCAGTACTTC.